Presented here are 32 T cell receptor beta chains from one specimen sequenced in a study of T cells after somatic rescue of genetic block (dated by TCRdb to 2018 to 2020). The library came from the immunoSEQ multiplex PCR assay. TCRdb carries this immuneACCESS record with in-frame sequences only. Its versions omit some clonotypes, under half of them owing to an unresolved V gene in the studies checked, with the rest unexplained. Recorded for this sample are around 50,000 clones; 90% to 97% of them occurred a single time. 0.075% to 0.1% of the sample lies in the top ten. The sample comprised peripheral blood mononuclear cells (PBMCs). The receptors were gathered from a child under two years old.

This clone was counted a single time. The rearrangement links TRBV5-4 to TRBJ2-2, with a tentative D call TRBD2 (7 bases). CDR3 length: 16 residues. V was pared by 4 bases and J by 5 bases, with 18 bases between. In germline, CDR1 is SGHNT, CDR2 YYREEE (reference sequence). The CDR3 sequence: CASSPTGGGGTGELFF. The CDR3 DNA follows: TGTGCCAGCAGCCCGACGGGGGGCGGAGGAACCGGGGAGCTGTTTTTT.

CDR3: CASSSSTDTQYF. CDR3 DNA: TGCGCCAGCAGCTCGAGCACAGATACGCAGTATTTT. The rearrangement links TRBV5-1 to TRBJ2-3; D remains ambiguous. Germline V lookup: CDR1 SGHRS, CDR2 YFSETQ. V was pared by 3 bases and J by 0 bases, with 2 bases between. The CDR3 contains 12 residues.

This clone was observed a single time. The V gene is TRBV5-1, the J gene TRBJ2-3; 9 positions agree with TRBD2. The CDR3 is 15 residues long. The germline gives CDR1 SGHRS, CDR2 YFSETQ. The trim removed 4 bases at V and 4 bases at J, leaving 7 bases unmatched. CDR3 in DNA: TGCGCCAGCAGCACGGCTAGCGGGAATTCAGATACGCAGTATTTT. Amino acid sequence: CASSTASGNSDTQYF. Full variable domain (missing parts from reference TRBV5-1 and TRBJ2-3): KAGVTQTPRYLIKTRGQQVTLSCSPISGHRSVSWYQQTPGQGLQFLFEYFSETQRNKGNFPGRFSGRQFSNSRSEMNVSTLELGDSALYLCASSTASGNSDTQYFGPGTRLTVL.

The gene calls are TRBV29-1 and TRBJ2-7, with TRBD1 matching 9 bases. Germline CDR1 SQVTM, CDR2 ANQGSEA. The CDR3 is 14 amino acids. Losses at the gene ends were 4 bases for V and 4 bases for J; bases not matched to a gene: 8. The CDR3 DNA follows: TGCAGCGTTGGGGACAGGGTTCTAGGGTACGAGCAGTACTTC. Its protein is CSVGDRVLGYEQYF.

Only one count was recorded for this clone. The V call is TRBV9, the J call TRBJ2-7; 7 bases fit TRBD2. The CDR3 extends over 15 amino acids. V lost 4 bases to trimming and J lost 2 bases; unmatched junction nucleotides: 9. Germline lookup yields CDR1 SGDLS and CDR2 YYNGEE. In DNA form, the CDR3 reads TGTGCCAGCAGCCTCTCTAGCGGCATAACCTACGAGCAGTACTTC. This encodes CASSLSSGITYEQYF.

The V call is TRBV7-9, the J call TRBJ1-5, with 9 positions matching TRBD1. V lost 5 bases and J lost 5; bases outside the gene matches: 4. Germline V lookup: CDR1 SEHNR, CDR2 FQNEAQ (reference sequence). The CDR3 is 14 amino acids. The CDR3 protein is CASSRTGGDQPQHF. DNA of the CDR3: TGTGCCAGCAGCCGTACAGGGGGCGATCAGCCCCAGCATTTT. Looking up the rest from reference TRBV7-9 and TRBJ1-5 gives the full variable domain: DTGVSQNPRHKITKRGQNVTFRCDPISEHNRLYWYRQTLGQGPEFLTYFQNEAQLEKSRLLSDRFSAERPKGSFSTLEIQRTEQGDSAMYLCASSRTGGDQPQHFGDGTRLSIL.

V usage is TRBV6-5 and J usage is TRBJ2-5; D perhaps matches TRBD1 (6 bases). The CDR3 totals 14 residues. Germline V gives CDR1 MNHEY, CDR2 SVGAGI. V was shortened by 0 bases and J by 11 bases, with 16 bases between the two germline ends. CDR3 coding DNA: TGTGCCAGCAGTTACTCGAAGGACAGCCTGGAGCAGTACTTC. Translation: CASSYSKDSLEQYF.

The CDR3 spells CASRREGPDTQYF. CDR3 DNA: TGTGCCAGCAGGCGGGAGGGTCCAGATACGCAGTATTTT. This sequence joins TRBV6-6 and TRBJ2-3; 9 bases agree with TRBD2. The CDR3 consists of 13 residues. V shed 6 bases, J shed 4 bases, and the junction held 2 bases outside the gene matches. The germline CDR1 and CDR2 sequences are MNHNY and SVGAGI (reference sequence).

The chain uses TRBV10-1 and TRBJ2-1; 8 bases are a match to TRBD2. Trimming at V came to 2 bases and at J to 0 bases, leaving 0 bases not matched to a gene. Germline-derived CDR1 and CDR2 are WNHNN and SYGVQD (reference sequence). This CDR3 spans 15 amino acids. The CDR3 coding sequence is TGCGCCAGCAGTGAGACTAGCGGCTCCTACAATGAGCAGTTCTTC. It specifies CASSETSGSYNEQFF.

The J gene is TRBJ2-1, the V gene TRBV27; 8 bases agree with TRBD2. CDR3 length: 14 residues. The V segment lost 2 bases and the J segment 7 bases; nucleotides outside the gene matches: 4. In germline, CDR1 is MNHEY, CDR2 SMNVEV (reference sequence). CDR3 protein: CASSLTSGNNEQFF. As DNA, the CDR3 is TGTGCCAGCAGTTTAACTAGCGGAAATAATGAGCAGTTCTTC.

The chain employs TRBV4-1 and TRBJ1-3, with D possibly being TRBD1 (5 bases). CDR1 MGHRA and CDR2 YSYEKL come from the germline V gene. Between the trimmed V and J ends, which lost 0 bases and 2 bases, there was a span of 8 bases. The CDR3 spans 15 residues. CDR3 sequence: CASSQDGGAGNTIYF. CDR3 DNA: TGCGCCAGCAGCCAAGATGGGGGGGCTGGAAACACCATATATTTT.

The CDR3 nucleotides read TGTGCCAGCAGGCTCGCGGACAGTCCAGGTGGCTACACCTTC. Translated, it gives CASRLADSPGGYTF. V gene TRBV6-6 combines with J gene TRBJ1-2, with D possibly being TRBD1 (6 bases). Trimming shortened V by 6 bases and J by 7 bases, and 18 bases separated the two germline ends. Germline V CDR1 and CDR2: MNHNY, SVGAGI (reference sequence). This CDR3 region has 14 residues.

The chain is built from TRBV10-2 and TRBJ2-7; 10 nucleotides line up with TRBD2. Unmatched junction bases numbered 10, after V lost 7 bases and J lost 7 bases. The CDR3 sequence is 14 residues long. The germline V gene encodes CDR1 WSHSY and CDR2 SAAADI. This CDR3 reads CASNRAGGPGEQYF. Here the CDR3 DNA reads TGCGCCAGCAACCGAGCGGGAGGGCCGGGGGAGCAGTACTTC.

The V call is TRBV6-6, the J call TRBJ1-1; D is unclear. Trimming shortened V by 0 bases and J by 5 bases, and 10 bases separated the two germline ends. This CDR3 is built from 14 residues. Looked up from germline, CDR1 is MNHNY and CDR2 is SVGAGI (reference sequence). Here the CDR3 reads CASSYSRRVTEAFF. DNA for the CDR3: TGTGCCAGCAGTTACTCGAGAAGGGTGACTGAAGCTTTCTTT.

This chain joins TRBV18 and TRBJ1-2; D unresolved. Deletions cut 6 bases from V and 2 bases from J, with 16 bases between. Germline assignment: CDR1 KGHSH and CDR2 LQKENI. CDR3 size: 15 residues. CDR3 sequence: CASSPVYGGNYGYTF. DNA of the CDR3: TGTGCCAGCTCGCCCGTTTATGGAGGGAACTATGGCTACACCTTC. Combining the CDR3 with reference TRBV18 and TRBJ1-2 gives the whole variable domain NAGVMQNPRHLVRRRGQEARLRCSPMKGHSHVYWYRQLPEEGLKFMVYLQKENIIDESGMPKERFSAEFPKEGPSILRIQQVVRGDSAAYFCASSPVYGGNYGYTFGSGTRLTVV.

This clone appeared a single time. The chain uses TRBV11-3 and TRBJ1-1; D unclear. This CDR3 contains 15 residues. CDR1 SGHNT and CDR2 YENEEA come from the germline V gene. Trimming pared 5 bases from V and 1 base from J, leaving 14 bases between. The CDR3 here is CASSPPGKPNTEAFF. The CDR3 DNA reads as TGTGCCAGCAGCCCCCCAGGTAAGCCGAACACTGAAGCTTTCTTT.

V is TRBV27 and J is TRBJ1-5; D may be TRBD1 (5 bases). The V end lost 4 bases, the J end lost 1 base, and 5 bases lay between the germline ends. This CDR3 has 13 residues. In germline, CDR1 is MNHEY, CDR2 SMNVEV (reference sequence). The CDR3 DNA reads TGTGCCAGCAGTTGGGACAGCAATCAGCCCCAGCATTTT. The encoded protein is CASSWDSNQPQHF.

The rearrangement joins TRBV7-2 to TRBJ2-1; the match to TRBD2 covers 12 bases. The CDR3 covers 16 residues. Germline V gives CDR1 SGHTA, CDR2 FQGNSA. The V and J ends lost 3 bases and 6 bases, in that order; junction bases with no gene match: 6. The CDR3 DNA reads as TGTGCCAGCAGCTTGACTAGCGGGAGTATAGGCAATGAGCAGTTCTTC. Its translation is CASSLTSGSIGNEQFF. Based on the CDR3 plus reference TRBV7-2 and TRBJ2-1, the full variable domain is GAGVSQSPSNKVTEKGKDVELRCDPISGHTALYWYRQSLGQGLEFLIYFQGNSAPDKSGLPSDRFSAERTGGSVSTLTIQRTQQEDSAVYLCASSLTSGSIGNEQFFGPGTRLTVL.

CDR3 bases: TGTGCCAGCAGTCAGGGGACCGACAGCTCCTATAATTCACCCCTCCACTTT. Translation: CASSQGTDSSYNSPLHF. The chain combines TRBV27 with TRBJ1-6; D is perhaps TRBD1 (6 bases). The CDR3 totals 17 residues. V was clipped by 5 bases and J by 0 bases, with 14 bases between them. Germline V CDR1 and CDR2: MNHEY, SMNVEV (reference sequence).

The CDR3 nucleotides are TGTGCCTGGGGACAAAACTGGACACCTCGGGGCTACACCTTC. As protein: CAWGQNWTPRGYTF. This chain joins TRBV30 and TRBJ1-2, with a weak D call TRBD1 (5 bases). The CDR3 covers 14 residues. Trimming removed 5 bases from V and 8 bases from J, with 21 bases in between. The germline CDR1 and CDR2 sequences are GTSNPN and SVGIG (reference sequence).

This clone was seen a few times. The chain has TRBV10-3 and TRBJ1-5; 7 bases agree with TRBD1. V was clipped by 7 bases and J by 3 bases; unmatched bases: 3. The CDR3 is 13 amino acids. Germline CDR1 is ENHRY and CDR2 is SYGVKD. CDR3 sequence: CAITGQVNQPQHF. As DNA, the CDR3 is TGTGCCATCACAGGACAGGTCAATCAGCCCCAGCATTTT.

The chain carries TRBV20-1 and TRBJ1-2; tentative D call: TRBD1 (6 bases). This CDR3 spans 11 amino acids. V lost 3 bases and J lost 4, with 6 bases in between. Germline V gives CDR1 DFQATT, CDR2 SNEGSKA (reference sequence). CDR3 loop: CSARTGYGYTF. The CDR3, as DNA: TGCAGTGCTAGGACAGGCTATGGCTACACCTTC.

The chain links TRBV9 to TRBJ2-1; 8 bases line up with TRBD2. V lost 4 bases to trimming and J lost 1 base; unmatched junction nucleotides: 4. The CDR3 sequence is 15 residues long. The germline gives CDR1 SGDLS, CDR2 YYNGEE. The CDR3 loop reads CASSPSGPSYNEQFF. The CDR3 nucleotides read TGTGCCAGCAGCCCTAGCGGGCCTTCCTACAATGAGCAGTTCTTC.

V is TRBV19 and J is TRBJ1-2; D not resolved. The CDR3 runs 12 residues. CDR1 and CDR2 (germline): LNHDA, SQIVND (reference sequence). Trimming took 4 bases from V and 1 from J, leaving 4 bases between them. The CDR3 nucleotides are TGTGCCAGTAGTAGACATAACTATGGCTACACCTTC. As protein: CASSRHNYGYTF.

The chain uses TRBV5-4 and TRBJ2-2; D gene unclear. The CDR3 has 13 residues. V gave up 0 bases and J gave up 3 bases, with 3 bases separating them. Germline V gene data show CDR1 as SGHNT and CDR2 as YYREEE (reference sequence). The chain's CDR3 is CASSLEDTGELFF. CDR3 coding DNA: TGTGCCAGCAGCTTGGAAGACACCGGGGAGCTGTTTTTT.

This chain connects TRBV19 to TRBJ1-1, with no clear D. The CDR3 sequence is 16 residues long. V dropped 2 bases and J dropped 0 bases, with 13 bases sitting between them. Germline CDR1 and CDR2: LNHDA and SQIVND (reference sequence). The CDR3 region has the DNA TGTGCCAGTAGTATATCCCAGACCCTAATGAACACTGAAGCTTTCTTT. Its translation is CASSISQTLMNTEAFF.

V and J are TRBV28 and TRBJ2-3; the D is unclear. The germline gives CDR1 MDHEN, CDR2 SYDVKM. This CDR3 is built from 14 residues. Trimming removed 4 bases at V and 2 bases at J, with 10 bases between. CDR3 bases: TGTGCCAGCAGTTCCGGGCCTACCACAGATACGCAGTATTTT. Translation: CASSSGPTTDTQYF.

This chain connects TRBV18 to TRBJ2-7, with TRBD2 identical over 12 bases. V trimming: 3 bases; J trimming: 3 bases; junction bases outside the gene matches: 0. The CDR3 has 14 residues. CDR1 KGHSH and CDR2 LQKENI come from the germline V gene. For the CDR3, the DNA is TGTGCCAGCTCACCGGGACTAGCGGGCTACGAGCAGTACTTC. It translates to CASSPGLAGYEQYF.

V usage is TRBV15 and J usage is TRBJ1-2; tentatively, D is TRBD1 (5 bases). Germline CDR1 is LNHNV and CDR2 is YYDKDF (reference sequence). The CDR3 has 14 amino acids. The V and J ends lost 5 bases and 7 bases respectively, with 17 bases between them. CDR3 coding DNA: TGTGCCACCAGCCGACCCAGGGAGGATGGTGGCTACACCTTC. Protein: CATSRPREDGGYTF.

This chain links TRBV30 with TRBJ1-3; D call uncertain. CDR3 length: 16 residues. In germline, CDR1 is GTSNPN, CDR2 SVGIG (reference sequence). The V and J ends lost 0 bases and 0 bases respectively, with 12 bases between them. CDR3 amino acids: CAWSVRQEISGNTIYF. In DNA form, the CDR3 reads TGTGCCTGGAGTGTAAGGCAGGAGATCTCTGGAAACACCATATATTTT.

The V and J genes are TRBV25-1 and TRBJ1-2; 7 bases fit TRBD1. V lost 4 bases and J lost 4; bases outside the gene matches: 3. The germline CDR1 and CDR2 sequences are MGHDK and SYGVNS. This CDR3 is 13 amino acids long. The CDR3 coding sequence is TGTGCCAGCAGTGCCAGGGGGGGCTATGGCTACACCTTC. Translation: CASSARGGYGYTF.

The V gene is TRBV5-1, the J gene TRBJ2-2; D gene uncertain. With 4 bases removed from V and 4 bases from J, the gap between germline ends came to 11 bases. The CDR3 sequence is 14 residues long. Germline CDR1 and CDR2: SGHRS and YFSETQ. The CDR3 sequence: CASSQPWPTGELFF. The DNA for the CDR3 is TGCGCCAGCAGCCAACCCTGGCCCACCGGGGAGCTGTTTTTT.